The 7 T cell receptor beta chains below come from one sample, sequenced in a study of cytomegalovirus exposure and HLA in healthy donors. Both 60 Vbeta primers and 13 Jbeta primers went into the PCR. The method was immunoSEQ multiplex PCR; TCRdb's version includes in-frame clones alone and lacks a portion of them. This sample has roughly 180,000 clones, with around a tenth found just once. The sequenced material came from PBMCs. These receptors all come from a woman in her twenties or thirties in good health and CMV-seropositive.

The rearrangement uses TRBV7-2 and TRBJ2-5, with 10 bases that match TRBD2. Germline V gives CDR1 SGHTA, CDR2 FQGNSA. The CDR3 is 17 residues long. The trim removed 1 base at V and 1 base at J, leaving 6 bases unmatched. Written as DNA, the CDR3 is TGTGCCAGCAGCTTAGTACCAGCGGGAGGGCCCCAAGAGACCCAGTACTTC. Translated: CASSLVPAGGPQETQYF.

The chain uses TRBV19 and TRBJ2-2; no definite D call. Germline loops: CDR1 LNHDA, CDR2 SQIVND (reference sequence). V was clipped by 1 base and J by 7 bases, with 4 bases between them. CDR3 length equals 12 residues. In nucleotides, the CDR3 is TGTGCCAGTAGTATAGTGTACGGGGAGCTGTTTTTT. Translating gives CASSIVYGELFF.

V gene TRBV10-3 combines with J gene TRBJ2-5; 8 bases align to TRBD2. This CDR3 contains 15 residues. CDR1 and CDR2 (germline): ENHRY, SYGVKD. The junction had 9 bases not matched to a gene; V was cut back by 4 bases and J by 5 bases. CDR3 sequence reads: CAISGGLASGETQYF. The CDR3 DNA is TGTGCCATCAGTGGTGGACTAGCTTCGGGGGAGACCCAGTACTTC.

The V and J genes are TRBV7-9 and TRBJ2-1, with 7 bases lining up with TRBD2. CDR1 SEHNR and CDR2 FQNEAQ come from the germline V gene (reference sequence). With V trimmed by 1 base and J by 6 bases, 12 bases remained unmatched. There are 17 residues in the CDR3. CDR3: CASSLVATSASSNEQFF. The DNA of the CDR3 is TGTGCCAGCAGCTTAGTCGCTACTAGCGCCTCGTCCAATGAGCAGTTCTTC.

This clone was seen only a few times. This rearrangement joins TRBV11-2 to TRBJ1-5; TRBD1 matches at 8 bases. Trimming took 1 base from V and 5 from J; bases not matched to a gene: 4. This CDR3 has 15 amino acids. Germline V gives CDR1 SGHAT, CDR2 FQNNGV. DNA for the CDR3: TGTGCCAGCAGCTTAGGGACAGGGAAGGATCAGCCCCAGCATTTT. It yields the protein CASSLGTGKDQPQHF.

There are a few counts of this clone. The J gene is TRBJ2-7, the V gene TRBV11-2; 12 nucleotides line up with TRBD2. Trimming took 4 bases from V and 5 from J; bases not matched to a gene: 6. This CDR3 spans 15 amino acids. CDR1 SGHAT and CDR2 FQNNGV come from the germline V gene. In DNA, the CDR3 is TGTGCCAGCAGCTCACCGGGACTAGCGGGCCACGAGCAGTACTTC. The encoded protein is CASSSPGLAGHEQYF.

This rearrangement joins TRBV27 to TRBJ1-2; 12 bases are a match to TRBD1. J was trimmed by 5 bases and V by 7 bases; bases with no gene match: 8. The CDR3 totals 15 residues. In germline, CDR1 is MNHEY, CDR2 SMNVEV (reference sequence). The CDR3 loop is CASTPGQGAWYGYTF. Written as DNA, the CDR3 is TGTGCCAGCACCCCGGGACAGGGGGCTTGGTATGGCTACACCTTC.